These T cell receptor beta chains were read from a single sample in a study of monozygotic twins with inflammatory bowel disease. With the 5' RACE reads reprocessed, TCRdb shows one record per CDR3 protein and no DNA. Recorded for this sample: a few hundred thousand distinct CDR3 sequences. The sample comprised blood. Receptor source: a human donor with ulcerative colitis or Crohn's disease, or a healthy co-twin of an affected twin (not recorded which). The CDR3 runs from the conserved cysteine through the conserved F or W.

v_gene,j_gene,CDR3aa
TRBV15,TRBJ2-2,CATSRESYGELFF
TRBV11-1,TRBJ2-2,CASSFKRGGLSQNTGELFF
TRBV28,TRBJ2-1,CASSFYSGGAHEQFF
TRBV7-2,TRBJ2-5,CASSQPRGGRETQYF
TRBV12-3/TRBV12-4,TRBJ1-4,CASSPNDSEKLFF
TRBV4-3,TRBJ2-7,CASSYGTGQSYEQYF
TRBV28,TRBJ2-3,CASRYTDTQYF
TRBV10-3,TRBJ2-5,CAISDSGSSTQETQYF
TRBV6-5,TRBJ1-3,CASSYLGAGSGNTIYF
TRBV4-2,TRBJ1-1,CASSDSWEVEAFF
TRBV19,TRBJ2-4,CASTGSGLAKNIQYF
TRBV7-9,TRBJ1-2,CASSLGTGGLYGYTF
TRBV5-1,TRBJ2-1,CASSGDRGLYNEQFF
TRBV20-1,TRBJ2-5,CSARANWEETQYF
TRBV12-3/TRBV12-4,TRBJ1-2,CASSFAGDGYTF
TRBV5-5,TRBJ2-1,CASRYSGGDQFF
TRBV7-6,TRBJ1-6,CASSLGGKDSPLHF
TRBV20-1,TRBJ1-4,CSARDRGRENEKLFF
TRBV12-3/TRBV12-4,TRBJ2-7,CASSPVGQGSYEQYF
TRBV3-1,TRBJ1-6,CASKPGVAGDSPLHF
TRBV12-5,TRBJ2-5,CASGLGTGAPEETQYF
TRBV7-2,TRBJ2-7,CASSFGTAAVGEQYF
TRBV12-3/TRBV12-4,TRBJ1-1,CASSSGMGEAFF
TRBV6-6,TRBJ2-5,CAGDGGGRKTQYF
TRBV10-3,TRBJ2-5,CAISESTGRPNF
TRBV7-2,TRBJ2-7,CASSPGETYEQYF
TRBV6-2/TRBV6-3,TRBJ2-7,CASSYSKRSNYEQYF
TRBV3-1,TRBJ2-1,CASSQGEWQFF
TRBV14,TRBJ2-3,CASSQDTPWTDTQYF
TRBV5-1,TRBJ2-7,CASSRTPVYEQYF
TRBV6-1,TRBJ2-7,CALQGANSPYEQYF
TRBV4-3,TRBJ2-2,CASSHLRGLRAPSGELFF
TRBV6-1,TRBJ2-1,CASRSYRGGGRREQFF
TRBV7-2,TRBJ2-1,CASSEGTSGGQEQFF
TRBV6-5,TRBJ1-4,CASKGQGNEKLFF
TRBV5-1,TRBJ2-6,CASSADPAGANVLTF
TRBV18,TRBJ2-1,CASSPAPGQASYNEQFF
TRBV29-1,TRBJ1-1,CSVGTGRDTEAFF
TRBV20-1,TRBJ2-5,CSARGSQQETQYF
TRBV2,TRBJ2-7,CASSEPVAGSSYEQYF
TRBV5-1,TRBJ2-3,CASSRGQGISTDTQYF
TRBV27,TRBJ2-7,CASSYRGTNSYERYF
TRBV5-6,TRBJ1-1,CASSLDGFMNTEAFF
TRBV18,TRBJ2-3,CASSRQKSTDTQYF
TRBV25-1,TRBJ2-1,CASSEFSGGEQFF
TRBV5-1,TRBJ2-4,CASSMGAGQKNIQYF
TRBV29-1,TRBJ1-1,CSVEGRNTEAFF